This T cell receptor beta chain stems from a study of blood T cell repertoires in COVID-19. About the research overall: The United States, Italy and Spain were the sources of the acute and convalescent COVID-19 samples. PBMCs, B-cell-depleted T cells, or T cells provided the cDNA or gDNA that made up the material.

Unmatched junction bases numbered 5, after V lost 5 bases and J lost 5 bases. The CDR3 is made up of 13 amino acids. Germline V gene data show CDR1 as MNHEY and CDR2 as SMNVEV (reference sequence). In the authors' methods: By means of reference gene primer amplification, nucleated cell counts were estimated. The method was immunoSEQ multiplex PCR; TCRdb's version includes in-frame clones alone and lacks a portion of them. V, J and clone size are those of that table, while D and trimming were read from the DNA. The sample includes roughly 68,000 clones, 88% seen only once; the top ten take about 27%. The source of this sequence is a man in his forties or fifties with acute or convalescent COVID-19. The sequencing input was peripheral blood. V is TRBV27 and J is TRBJ2-7, with 8 bases identical to TRBD1. As DNA, the CDR3 is TGTGCCAGCAGTGTCGACAGGGGTAACGAGCAGTACTTC. Translating gives CASSVDRGNEQYF.